The sequence of this TCR beta chain was determined in a study of graft-versus-host responses after intestinal transplantation. At the level of the study: Isolated intestinal, liver-intestinal, or multivisceral transplants had been given to the recipients. Anti-thymocyte globulin induction preceded three to four years of tacrolimus and steroid maintenance in all recipients. Study-wide results and limits: Allografts of one patient group, those with graft-donor T cell macrochimerism, had high graft-versus-host to host-versus-graft clonal ratios. GvH clones appeared in recipient marrow, some first in ileum or blood.

As to this clone: Its antigen remains unidentified.

Some clones are missing from TCRdb's copy, which holds only in-frame ones; the method was immunoSEQ multiplex PCR. Seen here are 95,000 or so clones, approximately 90% observed once, and the top ten hold around 16%. The germline CDR1 and CDR2 sequences are SGHVS and FNYEAQ. CDR3 length: 14 residues. Trimming left V 5 bases short and J 3 bases short, with 11 bases between. The sequence derives from a human patient who received an intestinal transplant, so some T cells may come from the graft donor. Source: PBMCs, taken 453 days after intestinal transplant. This chain connects TRBV7-6 to TRBJ2-4, with D unclear. CDR3 in amino acids: CASSPRWGKNIQYF. In DNA form, the CDR3 reads TGTGCCAGCAGCCCCAGGTGGGGCAAAAACATTCAGTACTTC.